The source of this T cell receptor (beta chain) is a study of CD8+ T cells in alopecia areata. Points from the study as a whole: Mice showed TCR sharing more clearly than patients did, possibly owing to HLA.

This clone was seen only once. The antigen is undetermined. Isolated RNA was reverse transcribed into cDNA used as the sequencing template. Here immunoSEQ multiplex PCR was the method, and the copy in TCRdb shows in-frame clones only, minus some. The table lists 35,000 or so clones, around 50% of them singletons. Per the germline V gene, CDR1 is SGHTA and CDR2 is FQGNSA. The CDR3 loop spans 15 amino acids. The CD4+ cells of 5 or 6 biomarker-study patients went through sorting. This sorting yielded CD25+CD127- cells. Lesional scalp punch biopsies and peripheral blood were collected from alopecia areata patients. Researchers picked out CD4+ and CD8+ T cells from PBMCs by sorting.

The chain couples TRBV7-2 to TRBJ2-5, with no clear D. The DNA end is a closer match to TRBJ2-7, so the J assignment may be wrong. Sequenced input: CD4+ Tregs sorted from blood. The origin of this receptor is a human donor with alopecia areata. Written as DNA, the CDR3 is TGTGCCAGCAGCTTAGGTTACGGGTCCTCCTACGAGCAGTACTTC. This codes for CASSLGYGSSYEQYF.